The 7 T cell receptor beta chains presented below share a single source sample, sequenced in a study of blood T cell repertoires in COVID-19. Method: immunoSEQ multiplex PCR; TCRdb's copy keeps in-frame clones and lacks some. The data hold roughly 290,000 clones, with 90% observed a single time. Material: peripheral blood. The receptors shown here come from a woman aged 30 to 39 with COVID-19, enrolled during active disease.

The chain combines TRBV29-1 with TRBJ1-3, with D hard to call. V lost 4 bases to trimming and J lost 0 bases, with 7 bases between them. Germline CDR1 SQVTM, CDR2 ANQGSEA. CDR3 length: 13 amino acids. CDR3 loop: CSVGARSGNTIYF. Written as DNA, the CDR3 is TGCAGCGTTGGGGCCCGCTCTGGAAACACCATATATTTT.

The V gene is TRBV6-5, the J gene TRBJ2-3; 10 nucleotides match TRBD2. After removal of 2 bases from V and 6 bases from J, the junction contained 5 bases not matched to a gene. The CDR3 contains 15 residues. The germline V gene encodes CDR1 MNHEY and CDR2 SVGAGI. CDR3 nucleotide sequence: TGTGCCAGCAGTTACAAGCGGGAGGGCCAGGATACGCAGTATTTT. Its protein is CASSYKREGQDTQYF.

This clone was picked up a small number of times. The chain recombines TRBV5-1 with TRBJ2-1; 12 bases align to TRBD2. The CDR3 loop spans 15 amino acids. The germline V gene encodes CDR1 SGHRS and CDR2 YFSETQ. Germline trimming cut 4 bases from V and 7 bases from J; bases unmatched to any gene: 6. The CDR3 sequence: CASSITSGRSNEQFF. The CDR3 coding sequence is TGCGCCAGCAGCATTACTAGCGGGAGGTCGAATGAGCAGTTCTTC. Full variable domain (rest looked up from reference TRBV5-1 and TRBJ2-1): KAGVTQTPRYLIKTRGQQVTLSCSPISGHRSVSWYQQTPGQGLQFLFEYFSETQRNKGNFPGRFSGRQFSNSRSEMNVSTLELGDSALYLCASSITSGRSNEQFFGPGTRLTVL.

The chain carries TRBV29-1 and TRBJ2-5; TRBD2 matches at 8 bases. Germline loops: CDR1 SQVTM, CDR2 ANQGSEA. The CDR3 length is 14 residues. After removal of 4 bases from V and 5 bases from J, the junction contained 9 bases not matched to a gene. The CDR3 loop is CSVVFIAGFETQYF. DNA for the CDR3: TGCAGCGTTGTCTTTATAGCGGGATTCGAGACCCAGTACTTC.

The chain has TRBV28 and TRBJ1-1; a possible D gene is TRBD1 (5 bases). Trimming took 2 bases from V and 0 from J, leaving 19 bases between them. In germline, CDR1 is MDHEN, CDR2 SYDVKM. This CDR3 has 18 amino acids. CDR3 sequence (DNA): TGTGCCAGCAGTTTAAGGGTAGGGGTGGGGATCATGAACACTGAAGCTTTCTTT. This translates into CASSLRVGVGIMNTEAFF.

The chain uses TRBV27 and TRBJ1-5; D is possibly TRBD1 (6 bases). CDR1 and CDR2 from the germline V gene are MNHEY and SMNVEV (reference sequence). Trimming removed 8 bases from V and 6 bases from J, with 14 bases in between. This CDR3 contains 13 residues. The CDR3 loop is CASGLQGAQPQHF. Written as DNA, the CDR3 is TGTGCCAGCGGGCTACAGGGCGCTCAGCCCCAGCATTTT.

CDR3 sequence (DNA): TGTGCCAGCAGTCCTCCCGGGACAGGGCCGGATACGCAGTATTTT. Encoded protein: CASSPPGTGPDTQYF. This chain joins TRBV6-5 and TRBJ2-3; TRBD1 agrees at 9 bases. CDR3 length equals 15 residues. The V gene end was trimmed by 5 bases and the J gene end by 6 bases; junction bases not matched to a gene: 9. Germline V gives CDR1 MNHEY, CDR2 SVGAGI.